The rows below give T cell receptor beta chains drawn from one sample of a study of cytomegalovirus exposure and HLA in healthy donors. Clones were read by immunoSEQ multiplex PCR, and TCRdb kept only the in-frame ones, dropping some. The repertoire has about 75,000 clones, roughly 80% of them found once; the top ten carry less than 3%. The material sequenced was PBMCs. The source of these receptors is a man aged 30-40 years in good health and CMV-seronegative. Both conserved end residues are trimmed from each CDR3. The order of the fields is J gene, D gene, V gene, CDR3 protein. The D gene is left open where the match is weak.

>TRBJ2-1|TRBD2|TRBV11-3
ASSPTSGRYNEQF
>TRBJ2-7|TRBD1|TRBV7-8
ASSLAGTGALNEQY
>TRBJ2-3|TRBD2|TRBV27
ASSVLAGGGTQY
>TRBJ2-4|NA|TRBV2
ASSSDYQALNIQY
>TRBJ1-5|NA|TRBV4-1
ASSEFGDQPQH
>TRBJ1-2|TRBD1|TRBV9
ASSGPGQSYGYT
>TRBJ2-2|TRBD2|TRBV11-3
ASSSNRLAGTGELF
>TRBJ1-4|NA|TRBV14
ASTPSPRGRF
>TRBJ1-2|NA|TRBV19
ASSILRGNYGYT
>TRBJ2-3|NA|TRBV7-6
ASSLLKGVIPTDTQY
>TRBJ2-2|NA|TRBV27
ASSFIQGNTGELF
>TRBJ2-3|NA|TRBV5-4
ASSLGGAEGTDTQY
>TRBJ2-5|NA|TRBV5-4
ASSLITRGGMQETQY
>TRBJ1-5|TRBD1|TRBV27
ASRPGQVNQPQH
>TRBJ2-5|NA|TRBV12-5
ASGAQNQETQY
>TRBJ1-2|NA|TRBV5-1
ASSLDSGYT
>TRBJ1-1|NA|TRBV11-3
ASTMGGVNTEAF
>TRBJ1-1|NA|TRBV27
ASSRTLNTEAF
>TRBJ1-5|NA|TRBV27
ASSLYGGSNQPQH
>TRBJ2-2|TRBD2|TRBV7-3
ASSSGGRSGELF
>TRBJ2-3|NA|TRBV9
ASTPGLVGTDTQY
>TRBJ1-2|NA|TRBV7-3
ASSLTLRGKTHGYT
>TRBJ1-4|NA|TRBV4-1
ASSQGGSESEKLF
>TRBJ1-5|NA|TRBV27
ASSLSWSSNQPQH